The 6 T cell receptor beta chains presented below share a single source sample, sequenced in a study of OX40 agonist ivuxolimab in advanced cancers. Library preparation used the immunoSEQ multiplex PCR assay. TCRdb provides this immuneACCESS table in a form limited to in-frame rearrangements. Some clones are lacking; in checked studies, under half of them reflect an unresolved V gene, and why the rest are absent is not known. In this sample the table shows about 34,000 clones, around 80% of which occur a single time. The top ten clonotypes cover roughly 2.5% of the sample. Sequenced material: CD4+ or CD8+ T cells sorted from blood, taken in a trial of the OX40 agonist ivuxolimab. Receptor source: an adult with an advanced solid tumor such as melanoma, head and neck, liver or kidney cancer.

The chain couples TRBV6-5 to TRBJ1-5; D is unresolved. Germline values: CDR1 MNHEY, CDR2 SVGAGI. This CDR3 region has 14 residues. V lost 6 bases, J lost 3 bases, and 12 bases lay in between. The CDR3 is CASRLTASNQPQHF. The CDR3 coding sequence is TGTGCCAGCAGGCTTACAGCTTCCAATCAGCCCCAGCATTTT.

The rearrangement links TRBV18 to TRBJ1-1, with D hard to call. V was trimmed by 4 bases and J by 1 base, leaving 7 bases between them. Germline V lookup: CDR1 KGHSH, CDR2 LQKENI. There are 13 residues in the CDR3. The CDR3 DNA reads TGTGCCAGCTCACAAACAAGGAACACTGAAGCTTTCTTT. Translated, it gives CASSQTRNTEAFF.

The chain joins TRBV11-3 to TRBJ2-3; D call uncertain. Trimming took off 5 bases at V and 0 bases at J, with 9 bases between the two ends. The germline V gene has CDR1 SGHNT and CDR2 YENEEA. This CDR3 is 14 amino acids long. The CDR3: CASSPGTSTDTQYF. CDR3 sequence (DNA): TGTGCCAGCAGCCCCGGTACTAGCACAGATACGCAGTATTTT.

The chain combines TRBV7-9 with TRBJ2-1; 9 nucleotides line up with TRBD2. The CDR3 length is 19 residues. V trimming: 6 bases; J trimming: 6 bases; junction bases outside the gene matches: 21. CDR1 and CDR2 (germline): SEHNR, FQNEAQ (reference sequence). The CDR3: CASRTTSGLPPEKLNEQFF. The CDR3, as DNA: TGTGCCAGCAGAACCACTAGCGGGCTTCCCCCGGAGAAACTCAATGAGCAGTTCTTC. Full variable domain (rest looked up from reference TRBV7-9 and TRBJ2-1): DTGVSQNPRHKITKRGQNVTFRCDPISEHNRLYWYRQTLGQGPEFLTYFQNEAQLEKSRLLSDRFSAERPKGSFSTLEIQRTEQGDSAMYLCASRTTSGLPPEKLNEQFFGPGTRLTVL.

This clone was detected only once. V and J are TRBV5-1 and TRBJ2-1, with D possibly TRBD2 on 5 matching bases. The CDR3 is 17 amino acids. Trimming cost V 4 bases and J 4 bases, with 21 bases left between them. The germline V gene encodes CDR1 SGHRS and CDR2 YFSETQ. CDR3: CASSPRARGPLYNEQFF. As DNA, the CDR3 is TGCGCCAGCAGCCCCCGGGCGAGAGGGCCGCTGTACAATGAGCAGTTCTTC.

Concerning this clone itself: A junction boundary mismatches the germline segment, possibly from a read error. The chain recombines TRBV7-7 with TRBJ2-7; 8 bases map to TRBD2. The germline CDR1 and CDR2 sequences are SSHAT and FNYEAQ (reference sequence). The CDR3 spans 13 residues. As DNA, the CDR3 is TGTGCTAGCAGTTCACGGGAGGGCCGCGAGCAGTACTTC. Its protein product is CASSSREGREQYF.